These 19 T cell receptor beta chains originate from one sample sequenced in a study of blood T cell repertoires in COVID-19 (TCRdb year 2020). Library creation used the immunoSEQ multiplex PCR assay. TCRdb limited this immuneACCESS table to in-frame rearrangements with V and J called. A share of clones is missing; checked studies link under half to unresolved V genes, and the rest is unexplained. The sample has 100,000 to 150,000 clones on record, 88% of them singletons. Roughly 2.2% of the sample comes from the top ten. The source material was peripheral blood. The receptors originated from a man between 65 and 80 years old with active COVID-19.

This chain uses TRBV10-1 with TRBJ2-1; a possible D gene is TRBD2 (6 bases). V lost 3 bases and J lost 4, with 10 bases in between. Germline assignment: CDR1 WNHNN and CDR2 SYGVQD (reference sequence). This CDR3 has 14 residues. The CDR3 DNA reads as TGCGCCAGCAGTGAAATGGCGGGGTACAATGAGCAGTTCTTC. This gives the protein CASSEMAGYNEQFF.

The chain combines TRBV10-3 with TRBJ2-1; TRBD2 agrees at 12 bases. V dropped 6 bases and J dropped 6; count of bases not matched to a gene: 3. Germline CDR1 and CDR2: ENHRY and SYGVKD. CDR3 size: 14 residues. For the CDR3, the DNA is TGTGCCATCAGGACTAGCGGGGGCTTCAATGAGCAGTTCTTC. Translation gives CAIRTSGGFNEQFF.

As DNA, the CDR3 is TGTGCCAGTAGTATTGAGGCTAGCGGAAGCAATGAGCAGTTCTTC. Translating gives CASSIEASGSNEQFF. The J gene is TRBJ2-1, the V gene TRBV19; 7 bases are shared with TRBD2. CDR3 size: 15 residues. The V gene end was trimmed by 3 bases and the J gene end by 6 bases; junction bases not matched to a gene: 8. CDR1 is LNHDA and CDR2 is SQIVND in the germline V gene (reference sequence). The complete variable domain, with remaining parts taken from reference TRBV19 and TRBJ2-1, reads DGGITQSPKYLFRKEGQNVTLSCEQNLNHDAMYWYRQDPGQGLRLIYYSQIVNDFQKGDIAEGYSVSREKKESFPLTVTSAQKNPTAFYLCASSIEASGSNEQFFGPGTRLTVL.

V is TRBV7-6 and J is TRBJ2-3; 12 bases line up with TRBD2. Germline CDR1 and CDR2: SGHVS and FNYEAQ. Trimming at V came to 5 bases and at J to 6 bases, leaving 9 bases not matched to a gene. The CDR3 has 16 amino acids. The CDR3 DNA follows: TGTGCCAGCAGCCCCCGACTAGCGGGAGCAGGGGATACGCAGTATTTT. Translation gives CASSPRLAGAGDTQYF.

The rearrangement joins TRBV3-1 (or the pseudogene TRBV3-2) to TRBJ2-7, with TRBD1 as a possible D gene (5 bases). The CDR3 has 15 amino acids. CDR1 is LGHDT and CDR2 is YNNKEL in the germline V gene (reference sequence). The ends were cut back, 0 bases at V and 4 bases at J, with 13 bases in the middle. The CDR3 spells CASSQDGAAPYEQYF. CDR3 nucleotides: TGTGCCAGCAGCCAAGATGGGGCAGCTCCTTACGAGCAGTACTTC.

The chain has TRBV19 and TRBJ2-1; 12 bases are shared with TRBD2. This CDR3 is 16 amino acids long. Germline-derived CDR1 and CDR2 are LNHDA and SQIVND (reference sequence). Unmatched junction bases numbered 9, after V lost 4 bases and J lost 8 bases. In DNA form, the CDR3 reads TGTGCCAGTAGTAAACAATGGACTAGCGGGATGGATGAGCAGTTCTTC. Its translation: CASSKQWTSGMDEQFF.

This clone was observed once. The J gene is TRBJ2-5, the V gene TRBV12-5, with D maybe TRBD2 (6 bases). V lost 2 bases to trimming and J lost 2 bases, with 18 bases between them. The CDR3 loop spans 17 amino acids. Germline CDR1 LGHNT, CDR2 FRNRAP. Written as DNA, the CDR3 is TGTGCTAGTGGTTTGCACTTTACCCGGGACTCGCAAGAGACCCAGTACTTC. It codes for CASGLHFTRDSQETQYF.

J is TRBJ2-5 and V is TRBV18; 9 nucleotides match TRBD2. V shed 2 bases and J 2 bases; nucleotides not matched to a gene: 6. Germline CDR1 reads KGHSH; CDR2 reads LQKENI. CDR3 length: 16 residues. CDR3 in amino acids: CASSPAGGVIQETQYF. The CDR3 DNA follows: TGTGCCAGCTCACCAGCGGGGGGGGTAATTCAAGAGACCCAGTACTTC.

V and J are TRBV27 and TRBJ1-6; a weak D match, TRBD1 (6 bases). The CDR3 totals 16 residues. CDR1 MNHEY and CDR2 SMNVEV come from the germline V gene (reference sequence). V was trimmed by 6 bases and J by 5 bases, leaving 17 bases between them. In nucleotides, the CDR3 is TGTGCCAGCAGCACAACAGGGTGGAGGAATAATTCACCCCTCCACTTT. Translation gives CASSTTGWRNNSPLHF.

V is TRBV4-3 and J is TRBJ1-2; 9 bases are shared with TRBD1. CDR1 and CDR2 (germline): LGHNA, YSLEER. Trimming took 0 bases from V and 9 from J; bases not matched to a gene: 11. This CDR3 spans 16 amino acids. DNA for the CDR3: TGCGCCAGCAGCCAAGAAGGGCTCGGACAGGGGCTTCGCTACACCTTC. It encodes CASSQEGLGQGLRYTF.

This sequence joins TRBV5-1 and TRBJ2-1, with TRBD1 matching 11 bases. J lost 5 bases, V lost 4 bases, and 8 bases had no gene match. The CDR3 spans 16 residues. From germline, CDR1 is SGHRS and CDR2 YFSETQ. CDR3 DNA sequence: TGCGCCAGCAGCGACGCGGACAGGGGGCGGAACAATGAGCAGTTCTTC. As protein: CASSDADRGRNNEQFF.

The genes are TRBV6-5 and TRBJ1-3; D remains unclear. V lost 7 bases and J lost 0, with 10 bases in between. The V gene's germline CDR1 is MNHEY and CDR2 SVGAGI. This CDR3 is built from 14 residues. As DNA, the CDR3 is TGTGCCAGCAAATTGGGCGTCTCTGGAAACACCATATATTTT. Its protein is CASKLGVSGNTIYF.

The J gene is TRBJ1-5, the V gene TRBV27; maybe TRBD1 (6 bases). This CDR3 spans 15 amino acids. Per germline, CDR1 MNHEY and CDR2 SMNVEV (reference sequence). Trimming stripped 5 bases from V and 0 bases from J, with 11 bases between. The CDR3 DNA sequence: TGTGCCAGCAGTCCCGGACAGTATAGCAATCAGCCCCAGCATTTT. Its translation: CASSPGQYSNQPQHF.

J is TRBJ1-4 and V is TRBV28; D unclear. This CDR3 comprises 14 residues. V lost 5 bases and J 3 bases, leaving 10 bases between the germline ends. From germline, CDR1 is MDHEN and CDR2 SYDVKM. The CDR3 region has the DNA TGTGCCAGCAGTGCCGGGTGGGCTAATGAAAAACTGTTTTTT. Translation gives CASSAGWANEKLFF.

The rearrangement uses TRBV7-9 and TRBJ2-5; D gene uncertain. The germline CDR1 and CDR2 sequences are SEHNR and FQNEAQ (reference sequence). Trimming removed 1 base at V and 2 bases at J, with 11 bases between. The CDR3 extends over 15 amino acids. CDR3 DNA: TGTGCCAGCAGCTTAGAGGCTGGAGAGCAAGAGACCCAGTACTTC. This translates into CASSLEAGEQETQYF.

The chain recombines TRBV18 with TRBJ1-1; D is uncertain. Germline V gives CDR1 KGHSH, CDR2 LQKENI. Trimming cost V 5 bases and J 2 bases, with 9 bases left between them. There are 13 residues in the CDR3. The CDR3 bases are TGTGCCAGCTCATCGGGATTTAACACTGAAGCTTTCTTT. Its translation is CASSSGFNTEAFF.

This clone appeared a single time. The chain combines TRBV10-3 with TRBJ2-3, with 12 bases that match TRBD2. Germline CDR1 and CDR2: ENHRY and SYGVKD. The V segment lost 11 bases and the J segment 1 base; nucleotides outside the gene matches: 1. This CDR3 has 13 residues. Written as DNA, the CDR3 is TGTGCCGCTAGCGGGAGGGGCACAGATACGCAGTATTTT. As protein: CAASGRGTDTQYF.

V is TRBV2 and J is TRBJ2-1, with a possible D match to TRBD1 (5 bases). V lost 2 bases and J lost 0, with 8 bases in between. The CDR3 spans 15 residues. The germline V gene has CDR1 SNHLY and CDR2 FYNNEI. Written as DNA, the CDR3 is TGTGCCAGCAGTGAAATACAGGCCTCCTACAATGAGCAGTTCTTC. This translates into CASSEIQASYNEQFF.

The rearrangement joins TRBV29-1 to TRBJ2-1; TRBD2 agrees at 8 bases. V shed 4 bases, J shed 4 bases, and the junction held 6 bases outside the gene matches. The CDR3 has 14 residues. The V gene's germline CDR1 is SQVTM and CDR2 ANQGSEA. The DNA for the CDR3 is TGCAGCGTTGTAGACGAGCGGGAGTACAATGAGCAGTTCTTC. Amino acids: CSVVDEREYNEQFF.